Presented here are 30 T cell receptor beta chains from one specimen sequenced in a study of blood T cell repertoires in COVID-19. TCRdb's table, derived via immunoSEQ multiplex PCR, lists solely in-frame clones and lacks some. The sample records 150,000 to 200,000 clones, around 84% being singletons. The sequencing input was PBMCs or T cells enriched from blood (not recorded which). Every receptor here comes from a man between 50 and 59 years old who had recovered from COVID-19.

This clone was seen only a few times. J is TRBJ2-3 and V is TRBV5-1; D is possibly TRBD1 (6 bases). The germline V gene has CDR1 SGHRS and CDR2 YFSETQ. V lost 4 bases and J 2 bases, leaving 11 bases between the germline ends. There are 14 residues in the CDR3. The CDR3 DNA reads TGCGCCAGCAGCCCAACAGGGATCACAGATACGCAGTATTTT. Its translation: CASSPTGITDTQYF.

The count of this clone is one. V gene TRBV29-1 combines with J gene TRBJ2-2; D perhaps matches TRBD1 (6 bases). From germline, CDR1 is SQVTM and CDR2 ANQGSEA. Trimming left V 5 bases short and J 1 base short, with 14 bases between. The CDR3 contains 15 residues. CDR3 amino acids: CSVRAGVENTGELFF. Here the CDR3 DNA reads TGCAGCGTTAGGGCAGGGGTCGAGAACACCGGGGAGCTGTTTTTT.

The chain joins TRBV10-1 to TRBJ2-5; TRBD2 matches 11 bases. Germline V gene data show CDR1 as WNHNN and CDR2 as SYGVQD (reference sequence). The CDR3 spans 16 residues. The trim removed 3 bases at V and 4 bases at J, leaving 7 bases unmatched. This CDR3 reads CASSETSGGGGETQYF. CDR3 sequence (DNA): TGCGCCAGCAGTGAAACTAGCGGGGGAGGTGGAGAGACCCAGTACTTC.

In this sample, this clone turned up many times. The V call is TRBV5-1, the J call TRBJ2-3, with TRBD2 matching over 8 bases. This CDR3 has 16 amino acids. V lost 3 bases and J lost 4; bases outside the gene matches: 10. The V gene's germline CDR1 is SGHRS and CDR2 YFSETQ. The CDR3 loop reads CASSWKTSANPDTQYF. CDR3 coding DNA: TGCGCCAGCAGCTGGAAGACTAGCGCGAACCCAGATACGCAGTATTTT.

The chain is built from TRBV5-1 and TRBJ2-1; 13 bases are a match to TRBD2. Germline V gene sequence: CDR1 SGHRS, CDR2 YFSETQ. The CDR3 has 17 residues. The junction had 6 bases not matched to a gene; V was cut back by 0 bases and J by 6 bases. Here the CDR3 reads CASSLVTSGGAINEQFF. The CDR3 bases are TGCGCCAGCAGCTTGGTTACTAGCGGGGGGGCCATCAATGAGCAGTTCTTC.

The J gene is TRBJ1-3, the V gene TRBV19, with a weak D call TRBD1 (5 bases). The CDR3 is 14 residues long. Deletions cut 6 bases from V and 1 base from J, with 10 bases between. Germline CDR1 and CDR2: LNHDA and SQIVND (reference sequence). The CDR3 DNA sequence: TGTGCCAGTAGCCAATCAGGGTCTGGAAACACCATATATTTT. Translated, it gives CASSQSGSGNTIYF.

CDR3 amino acids: CASSFRGFGNTIYF. The CDR3 bases are TGTGCCAGCAGTTTCCGGGGGTTCGGAAACACCATATATTTT. The chain uses TRBV28 and TRBJ1-3, with a possible D match to TRBD1 (5 bases). The CDR3 is 14 amino acids. Germline CDR1 MDHEN, CDR2 SYDVKM. Trimming pared 3 bases from V and 4 bases from J, leaving 10 bases between.

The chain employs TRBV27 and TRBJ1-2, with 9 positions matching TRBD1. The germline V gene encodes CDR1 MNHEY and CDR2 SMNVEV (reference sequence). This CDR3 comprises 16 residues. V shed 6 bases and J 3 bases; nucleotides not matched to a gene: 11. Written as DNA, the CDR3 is TGTGCCAGCAGCAGACTTACAGGGGGCAAAGACTATGGCTACACCTTC. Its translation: CASSRLTGGKDYGYTF.

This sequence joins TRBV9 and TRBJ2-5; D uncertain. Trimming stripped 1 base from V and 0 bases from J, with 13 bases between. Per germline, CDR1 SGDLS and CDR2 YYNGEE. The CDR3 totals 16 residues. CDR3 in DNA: TGTGCCAGCAGCGTAAGGTCAGGAAAGAACCAAGAGACCCAGTACTTC. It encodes CASSVRSGKNQETQYF.

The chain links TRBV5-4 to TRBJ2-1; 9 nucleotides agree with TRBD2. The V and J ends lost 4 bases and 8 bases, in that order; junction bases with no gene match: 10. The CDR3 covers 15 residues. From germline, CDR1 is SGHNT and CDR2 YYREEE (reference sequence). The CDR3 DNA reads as TGTGCCAGCAGCCCGGGGGCTAGCGGGGATCATGAGCAGTTCTTC. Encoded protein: CASSPGASGDHEQFF.

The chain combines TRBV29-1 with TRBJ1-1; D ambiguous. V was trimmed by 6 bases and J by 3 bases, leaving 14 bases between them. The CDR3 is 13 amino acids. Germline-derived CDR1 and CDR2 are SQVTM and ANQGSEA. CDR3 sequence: CSVVRGAYTEAFF. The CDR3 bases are TGCAGCGTCGTACGAGGTGCTTACACTGAAGCTTTCTTT.

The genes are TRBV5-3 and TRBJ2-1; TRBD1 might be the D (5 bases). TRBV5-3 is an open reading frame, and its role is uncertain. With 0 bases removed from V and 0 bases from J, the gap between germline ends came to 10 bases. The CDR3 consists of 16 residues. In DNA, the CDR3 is TGTGCCAGAAGCTTGGAGGACAATCCCTCCTACAATGAGCAGTTCTTC. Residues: CARSLEDNPSYNEQFF.

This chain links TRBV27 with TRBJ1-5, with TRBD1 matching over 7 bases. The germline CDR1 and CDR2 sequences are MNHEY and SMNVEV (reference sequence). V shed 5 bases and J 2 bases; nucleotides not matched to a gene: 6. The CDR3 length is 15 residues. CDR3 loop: CASSRKGAGNQPQHF. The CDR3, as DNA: TGTGCCAGCAGTCGGAAGGGGGCCGGCAATCAGCCCCAGCATTTT.

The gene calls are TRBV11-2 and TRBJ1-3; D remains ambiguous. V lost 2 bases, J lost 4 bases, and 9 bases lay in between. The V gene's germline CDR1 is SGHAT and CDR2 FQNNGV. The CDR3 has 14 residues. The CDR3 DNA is TGTGCCAGCAGCTTAACGGGAAACGGAAACACCATATATTTT. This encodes CASSLTGNGNTIYF.

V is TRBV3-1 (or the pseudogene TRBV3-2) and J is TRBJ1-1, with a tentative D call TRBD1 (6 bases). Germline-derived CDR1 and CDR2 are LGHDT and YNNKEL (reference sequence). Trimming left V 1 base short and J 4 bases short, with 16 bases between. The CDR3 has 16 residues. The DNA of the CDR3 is TGTGCCAGCAGCCAAGGCCCCGGGAGGGGGACCACTGAAGCTTTCTTT. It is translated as CASSQGPGRGTTEAFF.

The CDR3 spells CASTQRPQGAGANVLTF. The CDR3 DNA is TGTGCCAGCACGCAACGACCACAGGGCGCTGGGGCCAACGTCCTGACTTTC. The chain uses TRBV2 and TRBJ2-6; D may be TRBD1 (6 bases). V dropped 7 bases and J dropped 2 bases, with 18 bases sitting between them. CDR1 and CDR2 from the germline V gene are SNHLY and FYNNEI. The CDR3 is made up of 17 amino acids.

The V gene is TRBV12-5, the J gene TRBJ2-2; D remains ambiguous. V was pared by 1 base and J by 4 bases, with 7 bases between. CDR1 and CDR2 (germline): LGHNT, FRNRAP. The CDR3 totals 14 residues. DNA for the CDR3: TGTGCTAGTGGTTTGGGGCTGCTCACCGGGGAGCTGTTTTTT. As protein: CASGLGLLTGELFF. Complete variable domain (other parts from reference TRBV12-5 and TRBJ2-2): DARVTQTPRHKVTEMGQEVTMRCQPILGHNTVFWYRQTMMQGLELLAYFRNRAPLDDSGMPKDRFSAEMPDATLATLKIQPSEPRDSAVYFCASGLGLLTGELFFGEGSRLTVL.

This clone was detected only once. CDR3 DNA: TGTGCCAGCAGCTTAGGGCAGGGTGGGTATGGCTACACCTTC. Protein sequence: CASSLGQGGYGYTF. The chain uses TRBV5-6 and TRBJ1-2; tentative D call: TRBD1 (5 bases). CDR1 is SGHDT and CDR2 is YYEEEE in the germline V gene. This CDR3 spans 14 amino acids. Trimming took off 2 bases at V and 5 bases at J, with 13 bases between the two ends.

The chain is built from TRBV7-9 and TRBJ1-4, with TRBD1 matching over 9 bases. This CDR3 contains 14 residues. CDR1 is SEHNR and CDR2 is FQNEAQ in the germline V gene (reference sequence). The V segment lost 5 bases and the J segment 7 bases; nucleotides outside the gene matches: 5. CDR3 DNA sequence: TGTGCCAGCAGCCCGGGACAGGGCAGTGAAAAACTGTTTTTT. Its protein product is CASSPGQGSEKLFF. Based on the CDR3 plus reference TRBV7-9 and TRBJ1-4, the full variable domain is DTGVSQNPRHKITKRGQNVTFRCDPISEHNRLYWYRQTLGQGPEFLTYFQNEAQLEKSRLLSDRFSAERPKGSFSTLEIQRTEQGDSAMYLCASSPGQGSEKLFFGSGTQLSVL.

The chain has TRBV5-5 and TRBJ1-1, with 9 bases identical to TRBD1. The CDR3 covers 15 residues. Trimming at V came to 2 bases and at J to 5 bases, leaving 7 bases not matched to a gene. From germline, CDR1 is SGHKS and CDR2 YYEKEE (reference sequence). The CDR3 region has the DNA TGTGCCAGCAGCTTCATACAGGGGGCTAGTACTGAAGCTTTCTTT. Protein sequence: CASSFIQGASTEAFF.

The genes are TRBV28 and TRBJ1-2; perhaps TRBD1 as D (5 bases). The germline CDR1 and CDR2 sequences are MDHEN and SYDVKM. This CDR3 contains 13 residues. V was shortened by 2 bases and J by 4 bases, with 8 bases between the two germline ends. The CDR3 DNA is TGTGCCAGCAGTTTACAGGGCTTCTATGGCTACACCTTC. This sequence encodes CASSLQGFYGYTF.

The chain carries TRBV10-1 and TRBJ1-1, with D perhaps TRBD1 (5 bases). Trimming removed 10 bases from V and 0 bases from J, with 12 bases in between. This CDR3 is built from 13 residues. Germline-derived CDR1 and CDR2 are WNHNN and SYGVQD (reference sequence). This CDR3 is CANLLTVNTEAFF. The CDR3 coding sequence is TGCGCCAACCTACTGACAGTGAACACTGAAGCTTTCTTT.

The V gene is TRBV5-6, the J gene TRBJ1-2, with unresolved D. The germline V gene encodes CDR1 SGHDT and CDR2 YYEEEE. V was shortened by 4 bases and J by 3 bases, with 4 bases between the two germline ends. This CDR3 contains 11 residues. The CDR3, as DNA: TGTGCCAGCAGCATATACTATGGCTACACCTTC. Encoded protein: CASSIYYGYTF.

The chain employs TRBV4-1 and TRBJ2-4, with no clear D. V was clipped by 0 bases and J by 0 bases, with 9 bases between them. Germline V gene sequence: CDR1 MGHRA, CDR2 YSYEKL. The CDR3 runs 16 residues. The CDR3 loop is CASSQDPSRAKNIQYF. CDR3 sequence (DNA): TGCGCCAGCAGCCAAGATCCGAGTAGAGCCAAAAACATTCAGTACTTC.

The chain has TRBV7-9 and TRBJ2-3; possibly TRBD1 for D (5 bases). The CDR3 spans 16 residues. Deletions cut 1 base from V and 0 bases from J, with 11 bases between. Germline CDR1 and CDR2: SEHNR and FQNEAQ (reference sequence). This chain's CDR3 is CASSLDLGQSTDTQYF. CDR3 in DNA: TGTGCCAGCAGCTTAGATCTGGGGCAGAGCACAGATACGCAGTATTTT.

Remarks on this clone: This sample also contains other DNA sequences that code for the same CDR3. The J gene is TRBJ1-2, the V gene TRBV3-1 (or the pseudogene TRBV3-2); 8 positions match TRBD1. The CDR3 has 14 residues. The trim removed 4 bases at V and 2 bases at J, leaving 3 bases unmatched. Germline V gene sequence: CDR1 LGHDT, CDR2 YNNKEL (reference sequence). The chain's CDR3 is CASSPRQGNYGYTF. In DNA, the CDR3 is TGTGCCAGCAGCCCCCGACAGGGGAACTATGGCTACACCTTC.

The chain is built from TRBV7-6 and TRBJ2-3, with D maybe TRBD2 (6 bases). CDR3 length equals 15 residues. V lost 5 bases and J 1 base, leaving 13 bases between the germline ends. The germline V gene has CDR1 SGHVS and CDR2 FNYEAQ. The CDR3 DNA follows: TGTGCCAGCAGCCCACAACCGGGGGGCACAGATACGCAGTATTTT. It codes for CASSPQPGGTDTQYF. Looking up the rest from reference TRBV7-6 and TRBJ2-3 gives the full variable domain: GAGVSQSPRYKVTKRGQDVALRCDPISGHVSLYWYRQALGQGPEFLTYFNYEAQQDKSGLPNDRFSAERPEGSISTLTIQRTEQRDSAMYRCASSPQPGGTDTQYFGPGTRLTVL.

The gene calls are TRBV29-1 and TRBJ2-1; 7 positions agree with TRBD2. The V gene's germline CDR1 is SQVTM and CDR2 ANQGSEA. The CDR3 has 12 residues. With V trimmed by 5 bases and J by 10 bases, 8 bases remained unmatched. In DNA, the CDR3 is TGCAGCGTTCTACTGACTAGCCACGAGCAGTTCTTC. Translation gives CSVLLTSHEQFF.

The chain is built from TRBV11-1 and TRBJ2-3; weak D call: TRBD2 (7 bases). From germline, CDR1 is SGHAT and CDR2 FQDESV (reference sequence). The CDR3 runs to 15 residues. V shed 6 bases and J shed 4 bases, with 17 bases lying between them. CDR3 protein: CASREGGLLSDTQYF. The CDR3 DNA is TGTGCCAGCAGGGAGGGGGGGCTATTGTCAGATACGCAGTATTTT. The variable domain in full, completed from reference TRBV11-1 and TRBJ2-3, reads EAEVAQSPRYKITEKSQAVAFWCDPISGHATLYWYRQILGQGPELLVQFQDESVVDDSQLPKDRFSAERLKGVDSTLKIQPAELGDSAMYLCASREGGLLSDTQYFGPGTRLTVL.

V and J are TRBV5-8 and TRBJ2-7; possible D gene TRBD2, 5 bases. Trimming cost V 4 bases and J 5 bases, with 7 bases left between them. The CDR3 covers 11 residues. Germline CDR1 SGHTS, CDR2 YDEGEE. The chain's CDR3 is CASSPGDEQYF. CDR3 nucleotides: TGTGCCAGCAGCCCCGGGGACGAGCAGTACTTC.